This T cell receptor (beta chain) is drawn from a study of T cell repertoires in cytomegalovirus infection. Background on the study: Recently identified HLA-C-restricted CMV epitopes were used, and well-studied HLA-B-restricted CMV epitopes were used as well. CMV infection plus the matching HLA type was flagged by public TCR beta signatures. Study conclusions and caveats: The response measured ex vivo was dominated by TCR beta clonotypes (HLA-C-restricted and CMV-specific). Carriage of CMV together with the relevant HLA was identifiable through cumulative public TCR beta family frequency.

The length of the CDR3 is 20 residues. Trimming took 4 bases from V and 3 from J; bases not matched to a gene: 21. The germline V gene encodes CDR1 SGHTA and CDR2 FQGNSA. Each CDR3 protein is one row after TCRdb ran MiXCR on the reads. The sample lists some 350,000 distinct CDR3 sequences, roughly 34% seen once, with roughly 14% in the top ten. Turning to this clonotype: Its target is not known.

This TCR was recovered from a human donor in good health (CMV status not recorded). Some clones in this sample may be carry-over from other donors' samples. Specimen: cultured PBMCs, collected from culture after CMV antigen stimulation. This chain uses TRBV7-2 with TRBJ2-3; 8 bases are a match to TRBD2. For the CDR3, the DNA is TGTGCCAGCAGCTGGAGGGGTGCGAGACTAGCGCGAGCGGGGACAGATACGCAGTATTTT. As protein: CASSWRGARLARAGTDTQYF.